This T cell receptor beta chain is drawn from a study of shared clonotypes between healthy human individuals. Study-level results: The generation probabilities recorded for non-shared clonotypes fell below those of clonotypes shared by all four donors.

This CDR3 has 17 residues. In germline, CDR1 is SGHVS, CDR2 FQNEAQ. As for this clone: Antigen: not known. A junction end diverges from the germline sequence, so it may reflect a read error.

Sequencing was performed with immunoSEQ multiplex PCR; in TCRdb, only in-frame clones are kept and a portion is missing. Among approximately 240,000 clones listed, 50% to 75% were seen once. Sequencing was carried out using memory CD4+ T cells sorted from blood. The subset here: CD45RA-negative fraction. The chain uses TRBV7-8 and TRBJ1-1, with D perhaps TRBD1 (5 bases). The receptor was isolated from a man younger than 45 in good health. The CDR3 DNA reads TGTGCCAGCACCTTAACACTAGGGGTCAGGCAGGGCGCTGAAGCTTTCTTT. Amino acid sequence: CASTLTLGVRQGAEAFF.